These T cell receptor beta chains were read from a single sample in a study of T cell responses to AZD1222 COVID-19 vaccine. Clones were sequenced by immunoSEQ multiplex PCR, and TCRdb holds only the in-frame ones, with some missing. The table shows approximately 190,000 clones, with almost 95% occurring only once. The source material was peripheral blood, sampled on day 0 of AZD1222 vaccination. The source of these receptors is an adult in good health. Both conserved end residues are part of each CDR3. Fields, in order: D gene, clone size, V gene, J gene, CDR3 protein, CDR3 DNA. The D gene is left open where the match is weak. Clone size is stated in some rows and not others, as once, few, many or a class when expanded.

>TRBD2|.|TRBV25-1|TRBJ2-1
CASSPAGAYNEQFF
TGTGCCAGCAGTCCCGCGGGGGCCTACAATGAGCAGTTCTTC
>TRBD1|.|TRBV5-1|TRBJ2-6
CASSPTGVGANVLTF
TGCGCCAGCAGCCCCACAGGGGTCGGGGCCAACGTCCTGACTTTC
>.|.|TRBV2|TRBJ1-5
CASSVRVSNQPQHF
TGTGCCAGCAGTGTTAGGGTAAGCAATCAGCCCCAGCATTTT
>TRBD1|.|TRBV18|TRBJ1-4
CASSPTGVRSDEKLFF
TGTGCCAGCTCACCTACAGGGGTAAGAAGTGATGAAAAACTGTTTTTT
>TRBD1|.|TRBV10-2|TRBJ2-4
CASSETGTAQGAAKNIQYF
TGCGCCAGCAGTGAGACAGGGACAGCACAAGGTGCAGCCAAAAACATTCAGTACTTC
>TRBD1|.|TRBV7-9|TRBJ2-5
CASSLGQAIGTQYF
TGTGCCAGCAGCTTGGGACAGGCTATAGGGACCCAGTACTTC
>TRBD1|.|TRBV6-5|TRBJ1-2
CASSWTGDGGYTF
TGTGCCAGCAGTTGGACAGGGGACGGTGGCTACACCTTC
>.|once|TRBV9|TRBJ2-2
CASSVAGLVSNTGELFF
TGTGCCAGCAGCGTAGCGGGGCTAGTGTCGAACACCGGGGAGCTGTTTTTT
>.|.|TRBV19|TRBJ1-2
CASSSEGANYGYTF
TGTGCCAGCAGTAGCGAAGGAGCTAACTATGGCTACACCTTC
>TRBD1|.|TRBV9|TRBJ1-1
CASSVATGRAEAFF
TGTGCCAGCAGTGTAGCGACAGGGCGGGCTGAAGCTTTCTTT
>TRBD1|.|TRBV27|TRBJ2-5
CASSRQGAWETQYF
TGTGCCAGCAGTAGACAGGGGGCCTGGGAGACCCAGTACTTC
>.|.|TRBV20-1|TRBJ1-3
CSASVGGNTIYF
TGCAGTGCTAGTGTGGGGGGAAACACCATATATTTT
>.|.|TRBV29-1|TRBJ2-3
CSVDPATGDTQYF
TGCAGCGTTGATCCAGCCACCGGAGATACGCAGTATTTT
>.|.|TRBV6-5|TRBJ1-5
CASSHEGHQPQHF
TGTGCCAGCAGCCACGAAGGTCATCAGCCCCAGCATTTT
>.|.|TRBV19|TRBJ1-1
CASSILQGNTEAFF
TGTGCCAGTAGTATACTTCAGGGGAACACTGAAGCTTTCTTT
>TRBD1|.|TRBV28|TRBJ1-2
CASSPITEGASNYGYTF
TGTGCCAGCAGTCCTATAACAGAGGGGGCTAGTAACTATGGCTACACCTTC
>.|.|TRBV6-5|TRBJ1-5
CASSYSIGANQPQHF
TGTGCCAGCAGTTATTCTATCGGGGCGAATCAGCCCCAGCATTTT
>.|once|TRBV6-2/TRBV6-3|TRBJ2-1
CASTPLGGRSSYNEQFF
TGTGCCAGCACCCCATTGGGGGGCCGAAGCTCCTACAATGAGCAGTTCTTC
>.|.|TRBV18|TRBJ1-2
CASSPVAENYGYTF
TGTGCCAGCTCACCTGTCGCAGAAAACTATGGCTACACCTTC
>TRBD1|.|TRBV5-5|TRBJ1-3
CASSLNRGSGNTIYF
TGTGCCAGCAGCTTGAACAGGGGCTCTGGAAACACCATATATTTT